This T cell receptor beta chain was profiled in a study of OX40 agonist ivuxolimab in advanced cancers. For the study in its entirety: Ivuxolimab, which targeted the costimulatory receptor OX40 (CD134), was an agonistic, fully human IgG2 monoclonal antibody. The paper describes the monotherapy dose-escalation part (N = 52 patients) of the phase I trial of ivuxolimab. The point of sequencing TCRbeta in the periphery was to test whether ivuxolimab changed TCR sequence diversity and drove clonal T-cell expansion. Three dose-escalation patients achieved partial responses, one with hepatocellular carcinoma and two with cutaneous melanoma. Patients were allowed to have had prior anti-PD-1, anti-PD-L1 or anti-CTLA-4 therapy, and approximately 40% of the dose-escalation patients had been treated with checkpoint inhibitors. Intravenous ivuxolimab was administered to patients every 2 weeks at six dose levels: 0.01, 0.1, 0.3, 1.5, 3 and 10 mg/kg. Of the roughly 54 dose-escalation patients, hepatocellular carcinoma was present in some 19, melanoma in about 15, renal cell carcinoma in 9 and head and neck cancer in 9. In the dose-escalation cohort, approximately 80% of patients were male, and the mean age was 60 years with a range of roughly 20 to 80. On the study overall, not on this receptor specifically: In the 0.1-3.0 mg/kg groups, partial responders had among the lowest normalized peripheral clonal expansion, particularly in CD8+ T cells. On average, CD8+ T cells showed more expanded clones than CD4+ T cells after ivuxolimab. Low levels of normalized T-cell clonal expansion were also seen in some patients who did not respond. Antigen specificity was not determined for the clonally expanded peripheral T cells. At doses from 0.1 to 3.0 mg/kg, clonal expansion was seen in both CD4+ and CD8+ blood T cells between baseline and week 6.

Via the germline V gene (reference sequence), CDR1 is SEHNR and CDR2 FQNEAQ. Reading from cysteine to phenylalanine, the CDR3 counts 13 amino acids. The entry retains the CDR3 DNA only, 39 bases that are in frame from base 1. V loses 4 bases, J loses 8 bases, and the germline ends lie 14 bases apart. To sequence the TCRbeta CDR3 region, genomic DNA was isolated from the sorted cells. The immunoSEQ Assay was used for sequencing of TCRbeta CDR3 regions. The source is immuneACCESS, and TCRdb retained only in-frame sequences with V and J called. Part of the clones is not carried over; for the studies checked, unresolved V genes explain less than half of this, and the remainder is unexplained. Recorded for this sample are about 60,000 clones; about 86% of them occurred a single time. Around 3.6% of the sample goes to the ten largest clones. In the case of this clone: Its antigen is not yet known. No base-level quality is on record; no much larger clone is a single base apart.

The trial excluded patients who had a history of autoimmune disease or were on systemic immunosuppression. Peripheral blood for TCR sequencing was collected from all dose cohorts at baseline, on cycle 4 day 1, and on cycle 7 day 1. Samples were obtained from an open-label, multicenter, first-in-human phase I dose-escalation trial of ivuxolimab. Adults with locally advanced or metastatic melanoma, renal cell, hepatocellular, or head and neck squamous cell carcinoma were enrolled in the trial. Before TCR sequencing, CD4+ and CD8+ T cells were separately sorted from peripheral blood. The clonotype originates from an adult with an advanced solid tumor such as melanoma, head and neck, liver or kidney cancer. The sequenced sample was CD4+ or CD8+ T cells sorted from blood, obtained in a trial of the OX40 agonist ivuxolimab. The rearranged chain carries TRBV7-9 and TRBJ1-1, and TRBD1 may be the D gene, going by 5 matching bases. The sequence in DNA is TGTGCCAGCAGCTCTTGGACAAATTCGGAAGCTTTCTTT. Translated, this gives CASSSWTNSEAFF.